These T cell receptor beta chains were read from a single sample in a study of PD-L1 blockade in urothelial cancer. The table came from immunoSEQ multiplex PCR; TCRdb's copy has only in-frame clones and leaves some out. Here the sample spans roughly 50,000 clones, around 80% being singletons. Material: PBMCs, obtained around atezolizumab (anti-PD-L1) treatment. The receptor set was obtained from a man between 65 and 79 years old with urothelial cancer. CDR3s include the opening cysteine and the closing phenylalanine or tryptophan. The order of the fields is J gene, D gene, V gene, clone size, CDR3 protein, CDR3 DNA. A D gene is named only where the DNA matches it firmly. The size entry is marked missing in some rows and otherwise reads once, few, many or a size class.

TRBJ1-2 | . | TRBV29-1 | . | CSVGTDRPPLGGYTF | TGCAGCGTTGGGACCGACAGGCCCCCACTTGGTGGCTACACCTTC
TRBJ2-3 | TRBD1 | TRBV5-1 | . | CASSLGGQRVADTQYF | TGCGCCAGCAGCTTGGGGGGACAGAGGGTCGCAGATACGCAGTATTTT
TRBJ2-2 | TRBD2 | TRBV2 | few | CASSDSAGGPAGELFF | TGTGCCAGCAGTGATTCTGCGGGAGGGCCCGCCGGGGAGCTGTTTTTT
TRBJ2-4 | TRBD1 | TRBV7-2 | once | CASSRTGGQNIQYF | TGTGCCAGCAGCCGGACAGGGGGCCAAAACATTCAGTACTTC
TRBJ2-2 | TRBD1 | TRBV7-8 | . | CASSVTGGRTGELFF | TGTGCCAGCAGTGTGACAGGGGGGCGCACCGGGGAGCTGTTTTTT
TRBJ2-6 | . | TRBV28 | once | CASSGASGANVLTF | TGTGCCAGCAGCGGTGCCTCTGGGGCCAACGTCCTGACTTTC
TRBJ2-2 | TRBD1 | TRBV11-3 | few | CASSHDGTGGAGELFF | TGTGCCAGCAGCCACGACGGGACAGGGGGCGCCGGGGAGCTGTTTTTT
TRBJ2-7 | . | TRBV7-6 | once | CASSSILSHEQYF | TGTGCCAGCAGCTCCATACTTTCGCACGAGCAGTACTTC
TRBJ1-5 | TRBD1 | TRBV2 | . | CASTWTGNQPQHF | TGTGCCAGCACCTGGACAGGGAATCAGCCCCAGCATTTT
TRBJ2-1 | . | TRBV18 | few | CASSRQGGQYNEQFF | TGTGCCAGCTCCCGCCAGGGTGGACAATACAATGAGCAGTTCTTC
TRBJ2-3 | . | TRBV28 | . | CASSPTKRTTSTDTQYF | TGTGCCAGCAGTCCTACCAAGCGGACCACTAGCACAGATACGCAGTATTTT
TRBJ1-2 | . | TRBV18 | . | CASSPAPISGGYTF | TGTGCCAGCTCACCCGCACCAATCTCCGGTGGCTACACCTTC
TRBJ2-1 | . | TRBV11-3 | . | CASSFYAGPYNEQFF | TGTGCCAGCAGCTTTTACGCTGGGCCCTACAATGAGCAGTTCTTC
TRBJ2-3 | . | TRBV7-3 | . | CASSGPEVNTQYF | TGTGCCAGCAGCGGCCCGGAGGTTAATACGCAGTATTTT
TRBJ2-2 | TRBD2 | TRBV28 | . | CASRASGRGTGELFF | TGTGCCAGCAGGGCTAGCGGGAGAGGGACCGGGGAGCTGTTTTTT
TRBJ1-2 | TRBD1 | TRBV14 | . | CASSPGTGVGYTF | TGTGCCAGCAGCCCCGGGACAGGGGTTGGCTACACCTTC
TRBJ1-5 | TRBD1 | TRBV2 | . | CASSERTGLNQPQHF | TGTGCCAGCAGTGAACGGACAGGTCTCAATCAGCCCCAGCATTTT
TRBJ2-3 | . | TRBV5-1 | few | CASSLDNTDTQYF | TGCGCCAGCAGCTTGGACAACACAGATACGCAGTATTTT
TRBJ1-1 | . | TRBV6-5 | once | CASSPPGRANTEAFF | TGTGCCAGCAGCCCCCCCGGCAGGGCTAACACTGAAGCTTTCTTT
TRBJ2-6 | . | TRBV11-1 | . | CASSARVAGANVLTF | TGTGCCAGCAGCGCCAGGGTGGCTGGGGCCAACGTCCTGACTTTC
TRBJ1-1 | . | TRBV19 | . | CASRVPGGANTEAFF | TGTGCCAGTAGAGTCCCCGGGGGGGCGAACACTGAAGCTTTCTTT
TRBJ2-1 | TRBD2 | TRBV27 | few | CASSFKVGLAPGNEQFF | TGTGCCAGCAGTTTCAAGGTAGGACTAGCGCCTGGGAATGAGCAGTTCTTC
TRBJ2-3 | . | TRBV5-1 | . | CASSLGGGAGGNTQYF | TGCGCCAGCAGCTTGGGAGGCGGAGCAGGGGGGAATACGCAGTATTTT
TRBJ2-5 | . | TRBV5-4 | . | CASSLAGSGETQYF | TGTGCCAGCAGCTTGGCGGGGAGTGGGGAGACCCAGTACTTC
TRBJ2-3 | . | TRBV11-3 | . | CASSKGASTDTQYF | TGTGCCAGCAGCAAAGGGGCTAGCACAGATACGCAGTATTTT
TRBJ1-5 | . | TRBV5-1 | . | CASSSTGWEQPQHF | TGCGCCAGCAGCTCGACGGGGTGGGAACAGCCCCAGCATTTT
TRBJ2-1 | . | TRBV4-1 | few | CASSQDFGVGNEQFF | TGCGCCAGCAGCCAAGATTTCGGGGTCGGAAATGAGCAGTTCTTC
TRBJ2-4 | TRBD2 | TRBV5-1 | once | CASSGAGTSGALAKNIQYF | TGCGCCAGCAGCGGGGCCGGGACTAGCGGGGCTCTAGCCAAAAACATTCAGTACTTC
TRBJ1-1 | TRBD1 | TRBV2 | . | CASSGQGENTEAFF | TGTGCCAGCAGTGGACAGGGGGAGAACACTGAAGCTTTCTTT
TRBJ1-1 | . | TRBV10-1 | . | CASRQNTRGATEAFF | TGCGCCAGCAGACAGAACACCCGGGGGGCCACTGAAGCTTTCTTT
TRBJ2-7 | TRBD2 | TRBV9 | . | CASSVESGGSYEQYF | TGTGCCAGCAGCGTAGAAAGCGGGGGCTCCTACGAGCAGTACTTC
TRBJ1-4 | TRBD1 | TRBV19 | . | CASGDQGGSYLYEKLFF | TGTGCCAGTGGCGATCAAGGGGGCTCCTACCTTTATGAAAAACTGTTTTTT
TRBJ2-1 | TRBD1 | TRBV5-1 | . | CASSSGTGGNEQFF | TGCGCCAGCAGCTCCGGGACAGGGGGCAATGAGCAGTTCTTC
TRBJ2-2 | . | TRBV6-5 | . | CASRRAVGTGELFF | TGTGCCAGCAGGAGGGCGGTGGGCACCGGGGAGCTGTTTTTT
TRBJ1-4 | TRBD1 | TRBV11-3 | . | CASSPRTGEIEKLFF | TGTGCCAGCAGCCCACGGACAGGGGAGATAGAAAAACTGTTTTTT
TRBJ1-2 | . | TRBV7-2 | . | CASSLRGVTSYGYTF | TGTGCCAGCAGCTTGAGAGGAGTCACTAGCTATGGCTACACCTTC
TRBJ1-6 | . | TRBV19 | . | CATKWQGGNSPLHF | TGTGCCACCAAGTGGCAGGGAGGTAATTCACCCCTCCACTTT
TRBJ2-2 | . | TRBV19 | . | CASSIPLVSRAGELFF | TGTGCCAGTAGTATCCCACTGGTTTCGAGAGCCGGGGAGCTGTTTTTT
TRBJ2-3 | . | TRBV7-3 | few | CASSRQVTDTQYF | TGTGCCAGCAGCAGACAGGTCACAGATACGCAGTATTTT
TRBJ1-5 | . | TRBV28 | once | CASSFIGEVTSSNQPQHF | TGTGCCAGCAGTTTTATAGGTGAGGTAACTAGTAGCAATCAGCCCCAGCATTTT
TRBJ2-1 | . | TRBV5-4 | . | CASSSQGKLINEQFF | TGTGCCAGCAGCTCACAGGGCAAGTTGATTAATGAGCAGTTCTTC
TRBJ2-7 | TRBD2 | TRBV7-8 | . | CASSLGREGRKYF | TGTGCCAGCAGCTTAGGTCGGGAGGGGAGGAAGTACTTC
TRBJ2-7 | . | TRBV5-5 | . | CASSPQATYEQYF | TGTGCCAGCAGCCCTCAGGCCACCTACGAGCAGTACTTC
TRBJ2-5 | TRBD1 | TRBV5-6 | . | CASSLRTGGFETQYF | TGTGCCAGCAGCTTGCGGACAGGGGGGTTCGAGACCCAGTACTTC
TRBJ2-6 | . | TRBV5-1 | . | CASSLNGAGANVLTF | TGCGCCAGCAGCTTGAACGGGGCTGGGGCCAACGTCCTGACTTTC
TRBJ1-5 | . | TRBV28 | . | CAHGAVNQPQHF | TGTGCCCATGGGGCGGTCAATCAGCCCCAGCATTTT
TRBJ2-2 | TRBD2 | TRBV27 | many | CASSPLTSGGGELFF | TGTGCCAGCAGTCCTTTGACTAGCGGGGGCGGGGAGCTGTTTTTT
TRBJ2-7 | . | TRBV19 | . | CASSSLSHEQYF | TGTGCCAGTAGTTCTCTAAGTCACGAGCAGTACTTC
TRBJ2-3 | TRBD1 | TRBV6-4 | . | CASSRQGTDTQYF | TGTGCCAGCAGCCGACAGGGAACAGATACGCAGTATTTT
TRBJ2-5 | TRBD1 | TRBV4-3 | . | CASSHPYRDREETQYF | TGCGCCAGCAGCCACCCCTACCGGGACAGGGAAGAGACCCAGTACTTC
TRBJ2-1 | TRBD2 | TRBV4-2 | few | CASSQTSGTYNEQFF | TGTGCCAGCAGCCAGACTAGCGGAACCTACAATGAGCAGTTCTTC
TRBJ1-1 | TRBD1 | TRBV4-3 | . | CASSPRQGPTEAFF | TGCGCCAGCAGCCCGCGACAGGGGCCAACTGAAGCTTTCTTT
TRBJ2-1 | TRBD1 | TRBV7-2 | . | CASSLGLTGVEQFF | TGTGCCAGCAGCTTAGGGCTGACAGGGGTTGAGCAGTTCTTC
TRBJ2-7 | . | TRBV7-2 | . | CASSFGGSYEQYF | TGTGCCAGCAGCTTCGGCGGCTCCTACGAGCAGTACTTC
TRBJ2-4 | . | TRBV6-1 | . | CASTGQAKNIQYF | TGTGCCAGCACGGGTCAAGCCAAAAACATTCAGTACTTC
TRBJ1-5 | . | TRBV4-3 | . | CASSQDHGSGQPQHF | TGCGCCAGCAGCCAAGATCACGGCAGCGGGCAGCCCCAGCATTTT
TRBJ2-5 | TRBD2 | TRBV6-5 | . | CASRKTSGQETQYF | TGTGCCAGCAGGAAGACTAGCGGTCAAGAGACCCAGTACTTC
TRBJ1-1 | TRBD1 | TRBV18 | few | CASSSWGQGNTEAFF | TGTGCCAGCTCATCCTGGGGACAGGGGAACACTGAAGCTTTCTTT
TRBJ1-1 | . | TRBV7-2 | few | CASSLIAGQGGNEAFF | TGTGCCAGCAGCCTCATCGCAGGCCAGGGAGGAAATGAAGCTTTCTTT
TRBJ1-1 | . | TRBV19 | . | CASSLQPNTEAFF | TGTGCCAGTAGTCTACAGCCGAACACTGAAGCTTTCTTT